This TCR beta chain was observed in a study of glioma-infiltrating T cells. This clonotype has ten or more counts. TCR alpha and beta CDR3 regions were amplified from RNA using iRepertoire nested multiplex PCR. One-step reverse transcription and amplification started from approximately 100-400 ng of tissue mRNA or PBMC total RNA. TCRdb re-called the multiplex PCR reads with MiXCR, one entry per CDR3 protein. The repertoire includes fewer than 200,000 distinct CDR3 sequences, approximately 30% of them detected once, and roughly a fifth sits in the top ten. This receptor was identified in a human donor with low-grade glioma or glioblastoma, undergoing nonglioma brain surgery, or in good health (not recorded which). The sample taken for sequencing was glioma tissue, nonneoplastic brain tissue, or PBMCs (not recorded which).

CDR3 residues: CSARPRTGSYEQYF. The CDR3 bases are TGCAGTGCGCGCCCGAGGACAGGGTCCTACGAGCAGTACTTC. The rearrangement links TRBV20-1 to TRBJ2-7; 8 nucleotides agree with TRBD1. Trimming cost V 6 bases and J 1 base; bases outside gene matches: 8. CDR1 is DFQATT, CDR2 SNEGSKA, per germline (reference sequence). This CDR3 comprises 14 residues.